This T cell receptor beta chain was recorded in a study of human T cells and chemical hapten exposure. Study in general: The patients, most of them female, presented with alopecia areata, totalis or universalis.

Study observations and caveats: With regard to DPC sensitization, TCRs above 1 in 1000 frequency did not change.

The CDR3 length is 11 residues. The V end lost 8 bases, the J end lost 7 bases, and 9 bases lay between the germline ends. Per the germline V gene, CDR1 is ENHRY and CDR2 is SYGVKD. Time point: patch test 2, 6 weeks after DPC sensitization. Treatment given: therapeutic diphenylcyclopropenone sensitization with weekly scalp DPC. TCRdb re-derived calls from the RACE reads in MiXCR, one entry per CDR3 protein. The sample carries about 380,000 distinct CDR3 sequences, about 6% recorded once. With regard to this clonotype: Its cognate antigen is unknown.

Sample: whole blood, taken in connection with sensitization to the hapten diphenylcyclopropenone (DPC). The source of this sequence is a woman between 18 and 29 years old with alopecia areata. Some clones in this sample may be carry-over from other donors' samples. The chain carries TRBV10-3 and TRBJ2-1, with D unclear. CDR3 in amino acids: CAIGTHNEQFF. The CDR3 DNA reads TGTGCCATCGGAACCCATAATGAGCAGTTCTTC.